The clone carrying this T cell receptor (beta chain) appeared many times. Germline CDR1 and CDR2: LGHNT and FRNRAP. The CDR3 is made up of 18 amino acids. Germline trimming cut 2 bases from V and 2 bases from J; bases unmatched to any gene: 9. Unique molecular identifiers were used in preparing the TCRbeta library. Via MiXCR, TCRdb re-called the PCR reads, giving one row per CDR3 protein. The sample has nearly 200,000 distinct CDR3 sequences, 5% to 6.5% seen once. The entry originates in a study of T-cell reconstitution after alpha-beta-depleted transplantation in children. This sequence was found in a girl younger than two with combined immunodeficiency, due to receive a stem cell transplant. The chain couples TRBV12-5 to TRBJ2-3, with TRBD2 matching 11 bases. This material consisted of PBMCs, taken before TCRalphabeta/CD19-depleted stem cell transplant. The CDR3 DNA sequence: TGTGCTAGTGGTTTGCACCTTCTACTAGCGGGGGCCACAGATACGCAGTATTTT. Translation: CASGLHLLLAGATDTQYF.